These 6 T cell receptor beta chains share one sample of origin, sequenced in a study of identifying expanded T cells in peripheral blood. TCRdb's table, derived via immunoSEQ multiplex PCR, lists solely in-frame clones and lacks some. The sample records 120,000 or so clones, around four fifths being singletons. Sequencing used blood. Receptors originate from a person aged 18 to 75 in good health.

The table lists this clone with a count of one. The chain has TRBV14 and TRBJ1-4; D not certain. Germline V gene sequence: CDR1 SGHDN, CDR2 FVKESK. The CDR3 consists of 16 residues. V lost 3 bases, J lost 8 bases, and 19 bases lay in between. CDR3 loop: CASSQGRLGWEEKLFF. The DNA for the CDR3 is TGTGCCAGCAGCCAGGGCCGTTTGGGGTGGGAGGAAAAACTGTTTTTT.

The chain has TRBV6-6 and TRBJ1-5; the D gene is possibly TRBD1 (5 bases). Germline loops: CDR1 MNHNY, CDR2 SVGAGI (reference sequence). With 2 bases removed from V and 3 bases from J, the gap between germline ends came to 14 bases. The CDR3 is made up of 16 amino acids. The CDR3 nucleotides are TGTGCCAGCAGTTACCTGCCCGGGGGAGACAATCAGCCCCAGCATTTT. Protein product: CASSYLPGGDNQPQHF.

The chain employs TRBV11-2 and TRBJ1-2, with D perhaps TRBD1 (5 bases). The CDR3 length is 17 residues. V was trimmed by 5 bases and J by 6 bases, leaving 25 bases between them. From germline, CDR1 is SGHAT and CDR2 FQNNGV. DNA of the CDR3: TGTGCCAGCAGCAAAATAACCGGAGGGGACCGGAGGAATGGCTACACCTTC. Protein product: CASSKITGGDRRNGYTF.

This chain connects TRBV19 to TRBJ1-1; no clear D gene. V lost 6 bases, J lost 4 bases, and 21 bases lay in between. The V gene's germline CDR1 is LNHDA and CDR2 SQIVND (reference sequence). The length of the CDR3 is 16 residues. The CDR3, as DNA: TGTGCCAGTAGGCCCCTACCCGGAGTTGCCGGCACTGAAGCTTTCTTT. This sequence encodes CASRPLPGVAGTEAFF.

V is TRBV18 and J is TRBJ2-7; a weak D match, TRBD1 (7 bases). Trimming took off 6 bases at V and 3 bases at J, with 15 bases between the two ends. Germline V gene data show CDR1 as KGHSH and CDR2 as LQKENI. The CDR3 has 14 amino acids. DNA for the CDR3: TGTGCCAGCTCGCAGGGACAGACTAGCTACGAGCAGTACTTC. This codes for CASSQGQTSYEQYF.

The rearrangement links TRBV5-1 to TRBJ1-2, with TRBD1 matching over 12 bases. The CDR3 is 17 residues long. The germline CDR1 and CDR2 sequences are SGHRS and YFSETQ. Trimming at V came to 1 base and at J to 5 bases, leaving 9 bases not matched to a gene. CDR3 amino acids: CASSLSGQGAKVYGYTF. DNA for the CDR3: TGCGCCAGCAGCTTGTCGGGACAGGGGGCGAAGGTTTATGGCTACACCTTC.